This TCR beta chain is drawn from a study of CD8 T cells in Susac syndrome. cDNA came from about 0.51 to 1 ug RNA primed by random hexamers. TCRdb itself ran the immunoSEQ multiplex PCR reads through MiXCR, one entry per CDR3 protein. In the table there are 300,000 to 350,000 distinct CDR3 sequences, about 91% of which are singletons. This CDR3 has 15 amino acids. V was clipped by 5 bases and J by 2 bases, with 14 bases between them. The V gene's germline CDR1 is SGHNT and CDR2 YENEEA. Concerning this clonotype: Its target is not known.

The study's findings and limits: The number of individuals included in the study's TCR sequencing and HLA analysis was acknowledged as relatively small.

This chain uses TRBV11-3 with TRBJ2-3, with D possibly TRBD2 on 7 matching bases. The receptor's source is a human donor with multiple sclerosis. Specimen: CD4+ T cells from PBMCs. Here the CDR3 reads CASSRGAGATDTQYF. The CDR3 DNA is TGTGCCAGCAGCCGAGGGGCGGGGGCCACAGATACGCAGTATTTT.